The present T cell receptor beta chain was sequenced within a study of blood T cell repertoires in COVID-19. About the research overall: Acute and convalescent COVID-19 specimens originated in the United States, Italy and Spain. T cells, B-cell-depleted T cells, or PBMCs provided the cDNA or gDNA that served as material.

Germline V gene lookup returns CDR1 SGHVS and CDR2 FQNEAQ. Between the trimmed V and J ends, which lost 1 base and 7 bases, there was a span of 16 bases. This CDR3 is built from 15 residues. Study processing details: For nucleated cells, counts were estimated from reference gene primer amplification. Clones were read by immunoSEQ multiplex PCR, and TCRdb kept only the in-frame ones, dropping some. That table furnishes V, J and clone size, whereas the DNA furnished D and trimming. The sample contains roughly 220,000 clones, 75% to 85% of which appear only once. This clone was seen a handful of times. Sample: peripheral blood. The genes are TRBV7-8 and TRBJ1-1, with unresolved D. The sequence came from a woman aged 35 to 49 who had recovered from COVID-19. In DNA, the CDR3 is TGTGCCAGCAGCTTAGGAGCCATCCGTGAGAGTGAAGCTTTCTTT. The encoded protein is CASSLGAIRESEAFF.